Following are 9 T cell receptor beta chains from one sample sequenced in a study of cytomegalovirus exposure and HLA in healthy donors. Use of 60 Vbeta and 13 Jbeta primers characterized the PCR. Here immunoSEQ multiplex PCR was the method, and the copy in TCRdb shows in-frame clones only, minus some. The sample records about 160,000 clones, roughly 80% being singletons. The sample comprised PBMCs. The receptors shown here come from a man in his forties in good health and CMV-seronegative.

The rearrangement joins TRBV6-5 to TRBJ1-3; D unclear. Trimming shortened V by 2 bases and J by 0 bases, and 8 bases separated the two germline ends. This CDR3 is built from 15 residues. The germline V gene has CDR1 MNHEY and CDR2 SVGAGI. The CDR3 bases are TGTGCCAGCAGTTACCAACGGAGCTCTGGAAACACCATATATTTT. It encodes CASSYQRSSGNTIYF.

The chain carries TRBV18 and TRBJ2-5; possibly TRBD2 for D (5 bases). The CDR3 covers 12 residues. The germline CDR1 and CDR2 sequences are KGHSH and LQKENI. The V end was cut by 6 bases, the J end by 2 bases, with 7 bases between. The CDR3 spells CASSGSQETQYF. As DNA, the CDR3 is TGTGCCAGCTCGGGGAGTCAAGAGACCCAGTACTTC.

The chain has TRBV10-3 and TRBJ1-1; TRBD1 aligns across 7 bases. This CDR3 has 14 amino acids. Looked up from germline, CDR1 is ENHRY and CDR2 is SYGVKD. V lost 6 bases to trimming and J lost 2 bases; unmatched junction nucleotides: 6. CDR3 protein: CAISEGQSNTEAFF. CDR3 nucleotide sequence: TGTGCCATCAGCGAGGGACAGTCAAACACTGAAGCTTTCTTT.

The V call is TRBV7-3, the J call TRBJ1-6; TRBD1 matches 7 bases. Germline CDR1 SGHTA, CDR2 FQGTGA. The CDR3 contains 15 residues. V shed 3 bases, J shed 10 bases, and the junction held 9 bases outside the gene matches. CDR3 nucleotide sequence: TGTGCCAGCAGCTTGACAGGGAGAAGAGAGTCACCCCTCCACTTT. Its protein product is CASSLTGRRESPLHF.

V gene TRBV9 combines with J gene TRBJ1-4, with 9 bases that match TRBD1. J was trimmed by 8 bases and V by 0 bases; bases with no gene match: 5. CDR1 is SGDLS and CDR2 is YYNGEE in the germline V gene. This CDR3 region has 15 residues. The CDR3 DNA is TGTGCCAGCAGCGTAGGTGGGACAGGGAACGAAAAACTGTTTTTT. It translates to CASSVGGTGNEKLFF.

This CDR3 reads CASSLTRDRGQRNYGYTF. The CDR3 coding sequence is TGTGCCAGCAGCTTGACCCGGGACAGGGGGCAACGGAACTATGGCTACACCTTC. This chain connects TRBV5-4 to TRBJ1-2; 12 bases match TRBD1. This CDR3 has 18 residues. J gave up 2 bases and V 1 base, and 9 bases lay outside the gene matches. Per the germline V gene, CDR1 is SGHNT and CDR2 is YYREEE (reference sequence). The full variable domain, rest sourced from reference TRBV5-4 and TRBJ1-2, is ETGVTQSPTHLIKTRGQQVTLRCSSQSGHNTVSWYQQALGQGPQFIFQYYREEENGRGNFPPRFSGLQFPNYSSELNVNALELDDSALYLCASSLTRDRGQRNYGYTFGSGTRLTVV.

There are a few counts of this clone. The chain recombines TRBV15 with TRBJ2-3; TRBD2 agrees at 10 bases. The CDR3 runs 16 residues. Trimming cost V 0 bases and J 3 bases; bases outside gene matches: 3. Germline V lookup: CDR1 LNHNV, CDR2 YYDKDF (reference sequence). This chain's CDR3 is CATSRDQAGGTDTQYF. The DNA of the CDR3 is TGTGCCACCAGCAGAGATCAAGCGGGGGGGACAGATACGCAGTATTTT.

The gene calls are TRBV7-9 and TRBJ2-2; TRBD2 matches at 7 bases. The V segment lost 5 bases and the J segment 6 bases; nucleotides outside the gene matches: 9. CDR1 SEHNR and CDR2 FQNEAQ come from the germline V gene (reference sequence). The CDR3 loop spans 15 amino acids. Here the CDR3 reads CASSPRQGLSGELFF. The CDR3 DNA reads TGTGCCAGCAGCCCCCGGCAGGGACTATCCGGGGAGCTGTTTTTT.

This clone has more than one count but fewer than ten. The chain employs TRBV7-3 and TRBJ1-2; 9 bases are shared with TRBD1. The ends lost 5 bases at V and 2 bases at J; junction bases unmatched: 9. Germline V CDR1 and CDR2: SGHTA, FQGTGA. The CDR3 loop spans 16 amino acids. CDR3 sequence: CASSPHNRGRNYGYTF. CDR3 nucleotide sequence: TGTGCCAGCAGCCCGCACAACAGGGGGCGGAACTATGGCTACACCTTC.